The 8 T cell receptor beta chains reported below all come from one sample, sequenced in a study of T cells in Graves' hyperthyroidism and ophthalmopathy. The source material, RNA transcripts, was used to amplify TCR beta CDR3 regions. The HTBI set primed first-round TCR CDR3 RT-PCR. TCRdb used MiXCR to reprocess the multiplex PCR reads, holding one entry per CDR3 protein. This sample has hundreds of thousands of distinct CDR3 sequences, with less than 15% found just once. The sequenced sample consisted of blood. These receptors were taken from a woman between 18 and 29 years old with Graves' hyperthyroidism.

V is TRBV2 and J is TRBJ2-7; 7 nucleotides agree with TRBD1. V gave up 6 bases and J gave up 2 bases; unmatched junction bases: 7. CDR1 and CDR2 (germline): SNHLY, FYNNEI. This CDR3 spans 14 amino acids. The CDR3 sequence: CASRDRSLPYEQYF. The CDR3 DNA reads as TGTGCCAGCAGGGACAGGTCTCTCCCCTACGAGCAGTACTTC.

This rearrangement joins TRBV29-1 to TRBJ2-2; 11 bases fit TRBD2. This CDR3 is built from 18 residues. Losses at the gene ends were 7 bases for V and 5 bases for J; bases not matched to a gene: 18. Germline lookup yields CDR1 SQVTM and CDR2 ANQGSEA. The CDR3 nucleotides read TGCAGCGCGGAAATCGGGGTAACTAGCGGGAGTTGGACCGGGGAGCTGTTTTTT. Protein product: CSAEIGVTSGSWTGELFF.

This clonotype was detected ten times or more. CDR3 region: CASSLVPRAGNEQFF. CDR3 DNA: TGTGCCAGCAGTTTGGTGCCGCGGGCGGGCAATGAGCAGTTCTTC. V and J are TRBV12-3 or TRBV12-4 and TRBJ2-1, with D perhaps TRBD2 (5 bases). The germline V and J ends were trimmed by 3 bases and 6 bases, with 15 bases remaining between them. The CDR3 extends over 15 amino acids.

This clonotype was picked up a small number of times. For the CDR3, the DNA is TGTGCCAGCAGACGACAGGGCGGAGATACGCAGTATTTT. Encoded protein: CASRRQGGDTQYF. This chain joins TRBV6-1 and TRBJ2-3; 7 bases map to TRBD1. This CDR3 has 13 residues. Germline V CDR1 and CDR2: MNHNS, SASEGT. J was trimmed by 5 bases and V by 6 bases; bases with no gene match: 5.

There are many counts of this clonotype. This chain joins TRBV30 and TRBJ2-3, with D uncertain. The V and J ends lost 0 bases and 0 bases respectively, with 7 bases between them. This CDR3 spans 14 amino acids. Germline V gene lookup returns CDR1 GTSNPN and CDR2 SVGIG (reference sequence). The CDR3 nucleotides are TGTGCCTGGAGTGTTCCCAAGAGCACAGATACGCAGTATTTT. This encodes CAWSVPKSTDTQYF. Full variable domain (outside the CDR3, taken from reference TRBV30 and TRBJ2-3): SQTIHQWPATLVQPVGSPLSLECTVEGTSNPNLYWYRQAAGRGLQLLFYSVGIGQISSEVPQNLSASRPQDRQFILSSKKLLLSDSGFYLCAWSVPKSTDTQYFGPGTRLTVL.

This clonotype has at least ten counts. The CDR3 protein is CASSQGWGPNTEAFF. As DNA, the CDR3 is TGTGCCAGCAGCCAAGGCTGGGGGCCCAACACTGAAGCTTTCTTT. The chain links TRBV3-1 to TRBJ1-1, with D possibly matching TRBD1 (6 bases). The germline V gene has CDR1 LGHDT and CDR2 YNNKEL (reference sequence). V was trimmed by 1 base and J by 2 bases, leaving 11 bases between them. The CDR3 has 15 residues.

This clonotype showed up just a few times. Possible read error: a much larger clone is one base away. CDR3 region: CASSSVRQGINEQFF. CDR3 DNA: TGCGCCAGCAGCTCGGTGCGACAGGGGATAAATGAGCAGTTCTTC. The chain employs TRBV5-1 and TRBJ2-1; 8 bases agree with TRBD1. V shed 3 bases, J shed 7 bases, and the junction held 9 bases outside the gene matches. Germline CDR1 and CDR2: SGHRS and YFSETQ. This CDR3 contains 15 residues. Variable domain in full (rest from reference TRBV5-1 and TRBJ2-1): KAGVTQTPRYLIKTRGQQVTLSCSPISGHRSVSWYQQTPGQGLQFLFEYFSETQRNKGNFPGRFSGRQFSNSRSEMNVSTLELGDSALYLCASSSVRQGINEQFFGPGTRLTVL.

This clonotype was seen ten or more times. The V gene is TRBV28, the J gene TRBJ2-3, with TRBD2 matching 15 bases. Germline trimming cut 10 bases from V and 4 bases from J; bases unmatched to any gene: 12. The CDR3 length is 17 residues. The germline V gene encodes CDR1 MDHEN and CDR2 SYDVKM. The CDR3 loop reads CAIQTGLAGGDPDTQYF. The CDR3 DNA reads TGTGCCATCCAAACGGGACTAGCGGGAGGTGACCCAGATACGCAGTATTTT.